The T cell receptor beta chain described here comes from a study of shared clonotypes between healthy human individuals. The germline V gene has CDR1 MDHEN and CDR2 SYDVKM. This CDR3 contains 16 residues. V lost 2 bases and J 6 bases, leaving 16 bases between the germline ends. Concerning this clone: The target antigen is unknown.

Study findings and constraints: Naive subsets, compared against memory subsets, generally had larger estimated richness values. Four donors shared roughly 5% of their naive CD4 clonotypes.

Over several immunoSEQ plates, each subset's genomic DNA was distributed in even portions. Sequencing was performed with immunoSEQ multiplex PCR; in TCRdb, only in-frame clones are kept and a portion is missing. The sample carries around 700,000 clones, around three quarters recorded once. The sample consisted of memory CD4+ T cells sorted from blood. Stated subset: CD45RA-negative fraction. V gene TRBV28 combines with J gene TRBJ2-2; D may match TRBD1 or TRBD2 (6 bases each). The clonotype was recovered from a woman between 25 and 40 years old in good health. The CDR3 nucleotides read TGTGCCAGCAGTTTAAATTTGGGGGGCGCCCCCGGGGAGCTGTTTTTT. It encodes CASSLNLGGAPGELFF.